This T cell receptor beta chain is from a study of blood T cells in healthy people across ages. Those donating, healthy Caucasian individuals from Russia, were aged about 6 to 100. Per sample, a minimum of 6 million PBMCs were isolated. The length of the CDR3 is 14 residues. The germline CDR1 and CDR2 sequences are MNHEY and SVGAGI. V was clipped by 1 base and J by 1 base, with 7 bases between them. A J-beta primer mix and a sample-barcoded 5' primer were used in a second PCR of about 6 to 12 cycles. Each of the samples gave a minimum of 3 million paired-end reads that contained CDR3. MiXCR, applied by TCRdb to the 5' RACE reads, yields one record per CDR3 protein. Of some 700,000 distinct CDR3 sequences in the sample, approximately 21% were seen once. Details on this clonotype: Its target is not known.

Study conclusions and caveats: Naive T cell percentage strongly correlated with TCR beta diversity.

This chain joins TRBV6-5 and TRBJ1-1, with D perhaps TRBD1 (5 bases). This TCR was recovered from a man aged 70-80 years in good health. Sequenced input: blood. This CDR3 reads CASSYWDGNTEAFF. The CDR3 coding sequence is TGTGCCAGCAGTTACTGGGACGGGAACACTGAAGCTTTCTTT.